Listed here are 14 T cell receptor beta chains from one sample, sequenced in a study of blood T cell repertoires in COVID-19. Sequenced by immunoSEQ multiplex PCR; TCRdb stores in-frame clones only, minus some. The data contain fewer than 400,000 clones, 85% of them singletons. The sequencing sample was made of peripheral blood. The receptors were gathered from a young woman with acute or convalescent COVID-19.

For the CDR3, the DNA is TGTGCCAGCATTCCGGGACAGGGGACTCAGCCCCAGCATTTT. It encodes CASIPGQGTQPQHF. The chain combines TRBV6-5 with TRBJ1-5; 10 bases are shared with TRBD1. The CDR3 length is 14 residues. Germline V gene data show CDR1 as MNHEY and CDR2 as SVGAGI. V lost 7 bases to trimming and J lost 6 bases; unmatched junction nucleotides: 6.

The chain uses TRBV7-9 and TRBJ2-1, with TRBD2 identical over 7 bases. CDR1 SEHNR and CDR2 FQNEAQ come from the germline V gene (reference sequence). CDR3 size: 10 residues. This CDR3 reads CATERGEQFF. Here the CDR3 DNA reads TGTGCAACTGAGCGGGGTGAGCAGTTCTTC.

This clone was observed many times. The V and J genes are TRBV28 and TRBJ2-7, with TRBD1 identical over 8 bases. With 6 bases clipped from V and 3 bases from J, the junction kept 4 bases outside the gene matches. The CDR3 spans 13 residues. Germline CDR1 reads MDHEN; CDR2 reads SYDVKM. The CDR3 spells CASRQGEDYEQYF. CDR3 DNA sequence: TGTGCCAGCAGACAGGGGGAAGACTACGAGCAGTACTTC.

The chain uses TRBV29-1 and TRBJ2-3, with D perhaps matching TRBD2 (5 bases). The germline CDR1 and CDR2 sequences are SQVTM and ANQGSEA. The CDR3 is made up of 13 amino acids. V lost 4 bases and J lost 2, with 10 bases in between. The CDR3: CSVAGIVTDTQYF. The CDR3 DNA reads as TGCAGCGTTGCCGGGATTGTCACAGATACGCAGTATTTT.

To note about this clone: Within the sample, other DNA sequences also encode this same CDR3. The chain joins TRBV3-1 (or the pseudogene TRBV3-2) to TRBJ2-5; D gene unclear. The CDR3 extends over 13 amino acids. With 1 base removed from V and 5 bases from J, the gap between germline ends came to 8 bases. Germline CDR1 and CDR2: LGHDT and YNNKEL (reference sequence). CDR3 loop: CASSQGSGETQYF. The CDR3 DNA reads TGTGCCAGCAGCCAAGGATCCGGGGAGACCCAGTACTTC.

The gene calls are TRBV6-5 and TRBJ2-1, with D maybe TRBD1 (6 bases). Germline V lookup: CDR1 MNHEY, CDR2 SVGAGI. This CDR3 is 13 amino acids long. Trimming pared 7 bases from V and 8 bases from J, leaving 15 bases between. The CDR3 loop reads CASNQRKGDEQFF. The CDR3 bases are TGTGCCAGCAATCAGAGAAAGGGGGATGAGCAGTTCTTC.

The chain combines TRBV5-6 with TRBJ2-2, with TRBD2 as a possible D gene (5 bases). Germline values: CDR1 SGHDT, CDR2 YYEEEE. V lost 4 bases and J lost 6, with 10 bases in between. This CDR3 has 13 residues. CDR3 sequence: CASSRLISGELFF. The DNA of the CDR3 is TGTGCCAGCAGCCGACTAATTTCCGGGGAGCTGTTTTTT.

V is TRBV4-1 and J is TRBJ1-1; D gene ambiguous. CDR1 and CDR2 from the germline V gene are MGHRA and YSYEKL. V lost 1 base, J lost 2 bases, and 11 bases lay in between. CDR3 length: 15 amino acids. This chain's CDR3 is CASSQVLTGNTEAFF. In DNA form, the CDR3 reads TGCGCCAGCAGCCAAGTGTTGACGGGAAACACTGAAGCTTTCTTT.

The rearrangement uses TRBV7-9 and TRBJ2-5; no firm D call. CDR3 size: 14 residues. CDR1 and CDR2 from the germline V gene are SEHNR and FQNEAQ (reference sequence). Trimming removed 3 bases from V and 2 bases from J, with 10 bases in between. CDR3 nucleotides: TGTGCCAGCAGCTTCGGAGTCGGGCAAGAGACCCAGTACTTC. It codes for CASSFGVGQETQYF. The full variable domain, its missing parts supplied by reference TRBV7-9 and TRBJ2-5, is DTGVSQNPRHKITKRGQNVTFRCDPISEHNRLYWYRQTLGQGPEFLTYFQNEAQLEKSRLLSDRFSAERPKGSFSTLEIQRTEQGDSAMYLCASSFGVGQETQYFGPGTRLLVL.

V and J are TRBV11-3 and TRBJ1-2; D unresolved. CDR3 size: 15 residues. The V end was cut by 5 bases, the J end by 4 bases, with 17 bases between. Germline assignment: CDR1 SGHNT and CDR2 YENEEA. In nucleotides, the CDR3 is TGTGCCAGCAGCGCCCGCAGCGAGACGCGCTATGGCTACACCTTC. It specifies CASSARSETRYGYTF.

CDR3 bases: TGTGCCAGCATAATAGGGGACATCCTATACGAGCAGTACTTC. Its protein product is CASIIGDILYEQYF. The V gene is TRBV6-5, the J gene TRBJ2-7, with D possibly matching TRBD1 (6 bases). The CDR3 contains 14 residues. Trimming pared 7 bases from V and 4 bases from J, leaving 17 bases between. The V gene's germline CDR1 is MNHEY and CDR2 SVGAGI.

A single count supports this clone. The chain joins TRBV13 to TRBJ2-3, with TRBD1 identical over 9 bases. This CDR3 contains 14 residues. Germline V gene sequence: CDR1 PRHDT, CDR2 FYEKMQ (reference sequence). The V gene end was trimmed by 4 bases and the J gene end by 5 bases; junction bases not matched to a gene: 4. The CDR3: CASSSRQGGDTQYF. CDR3 DNA: TGTGCCAGCAGCTCCCGACAGGGGGGAGATACGCAGTATTTT.

The chain is built from TRBV7-9 and TRBJ1-5; 8 bases align to TRBD1. The CDR3 extends over 13 amino acids. Germline lookup yields CDR1 SEHNR and CDR2 FQNEAQ (reference sequence). J gave up 7 bases and V 4 bases, and 3 bases lay outside the gene matches. The CDR3 bases are TGTGCCAGCAGCTGGGGACAGGCGCAGCCCCAGCATTTT. Translating gives CASSWGQAQPQHF.

This rearrangement joins TRBV18 to TRBJ1-6; a possible D gene is TRBD1 (6 bases). Germline-derived CDR1 and CDR2 are KGHSH and LQKENI. Trimming stripped 6 bases from V and 0 bases from J, with 6 bases between. This CDR3 has 14 residues. This CDR3 is CASSDSSYNSPLHF. Here the CDR3 DNA reads TGTGCCAGCTCGGACAGCTCCTATAATTCACCCCTCCACTTT.